These 23 T cell receptor beta chains share one sample of origin, sequenced in a study of T cells in tumors after PD-1 blockade. Sequenced by immunoSEQ multiplex PCR; TCRdb stores in-frame clones only, minus some. The data show more than 5,000 clones, with roughly 80% seen just once and 40% to 60% held by the top ten. Sequenced material: PBMCs, taken after anti-PD-1 therapy. These receptor sequences come from a human donor with advanced basal cell or squamous cell carcinoma (not recorded which).

The genes are TRBV10-1 and TRBJ2-3; no reliable D call. Between the trimmed V and J ends, which lost 2 bases and 2 bases, there was a span of 8 bases. The CDR3 loop spans 14 amino acids. In germline, CDR1 is WNHNN, CDR2 SYGVQD (reference sequence). The CDR3: CASSEALITDTQYF. CDR3 DNA sequence: TGCGCCAGCAGTGAGGCCCTAATCACAGATACGCAGTATTTT.

The V and J genes are TRBV3-1 (or the pseudogene TRBV3-2) and TRBJ2-2; D unresolved. The V end lost 3 bases, the J end lost 5 bases, and 13 bases lay between the germline ends. The CDR3 runs to 15 residues. In germline, CDR1 is LGHDT, CDR2 YNNKEL (reference sequence). The DNA of the CDR3 is TGTGCCAGCAGCCATTCCCCAGGCTTGACCGGGGAGCTGTTTTTT. Amino acids: CASSHSPGLTGELFF.

This rearrangement joins TRBV5-8 to TRBJ1-6; no clear D. V lost 2 bases, J lost 9 bases, and 12 bases lay in between. CDR1 and CDR2 from the germline V gene are SGHTS and YDEGEE. The CDR3 runs 14 residues. CDR3 loop: CASSFYKGVSPLHF. The CDR3 nucleotides are TGTGCCAGCAGCTTCTACAAAGGTGTTTCACCCCTCCACTTT.

The V and J genes are TRBV10-2 and TRBJ1-5; D is perhaps TRBD1 (5 bases). This CDR3 has 18 amino acids. Germline CDR1 WSHSY, CDR2 SAAADI. V was pared by 0 bases and J by 6 bases, with 21 bases between. CDR3 bases: TGCGCCAGCAGTGAGTCGAGCGGGTGGGCAGGGAGAGGTCAGCCCCAGCATTTT. This translates into CASSESSGWAGRGQPQHF.

This chain connects TRBV7-7 to TRBJ2-3; 9 positions match TRBD2. In germline, CDR1 is SSHAT, CDR2 FNYEAQ (reference sequence). The CDR3 length is 15 residues. The ends lost 3 bases at V and 1 base at J; junction bases unmatched: 2. The CDR3 DNA sequence: TGTGCCAGCAGCTTGGCTAGCGGGGGCACAGATACGCAGTATTTT. The encoded protein is CASSLASGGTDTQYF.

The chain has TRBV10-3 and TRBJ2-3, with a possible D match to TRBD2 (5 bases). Germline values: CDR1 ENHRY, CDR2 SYGVKD. This CDR3 region has 14 residues. The V gene lost 0 bases and the J gene lost 4 bases, with 8 bases spanning the gap. This CDR3 is CAISESSDADTQYF. In nucleotides, the CDR3 is TGTGCCATCAGTGAGTCTAGCGACGCAGATACGCAGTATTTT.

With respect to this clone: The sample has other DNA sequences that encode this CDR3 too. V is TRBV7-2 and J is TRBJ1-4, with D tentatively TRBD1 (6 bases). CDR1 is SGHTA, CDR2 FQGNSA, per germline. CDR3 size: 17 residues. Trimming pared 5 bases from V and 3 bases from J, leaving 19 bases between. CDR3 amino acids: CASSQYRALKSNEKLFF. The CDR3 bases are TGTGCCAGCAGCCAATACAGGGCCTTGAAATCTAATGAAAAACTGTTTTTT.

The chain combines TRBV10-3 with TRBJ2-7, with no clear D. The CDR3 runs to 10 residues. Trimming removed 7 bases at V and 8 bases at J, with 9 bases between. CDR1 is ENHRY and CDR2 is SYGVKD in the germline V gene. The CDR3 DNA is TGTGCCATCAATACAGAAAAGCAGTACTTC. It specifies CAINTEKQYF.

The chain uses TRBV27 and TRBJ2-3, with a weak D call TRBD1 (6 bases). Trimming took 9 bases from V and 1 from J, leaving 8 bases between them. The CDR3 is 12 residues long. CDR1 and CDR2 from the germline V gene are MNHEY and SMNVEV (reference sequence). The CDR3 sequence is CASRQGTDTQYF. DNA of the CDR3: TGTGCCAGTCGACAGGGCACAGATACGCAGTATTTT.

J is TRBJ2-5 and V is TRBV18; 12 nucleotides agree with TRBD2. Losses at the gene ends were 3 bases for V and 0 bases for J; bases not matched to a gene: 2. The germline CDR1 and CDR2 sequences are KGHSH and LQKENI. The CDR3 contains 16 residues. The CDR3 is CASSPLAGGYQETQYF. CDR3 DNA sequence: TGTGCCAGCTCACCGCTAGCGGGGGGGTACCAAGAGACCCAGTACTTC.

This sequence joins TRBV19 and TRBJ2-5; TRBD2 matches at 12 bases. With 6 bases clipped from V and 11 bases from J, the junction kept 10 bases outside the gene matches. The CDR3 extends over 14 amino acids. Germline values: CDR1 LNHDA, CDR2 SQIVND (reference sequence). The CDR3 spells CASRPLAGGVGQYF. The CDR3 bases are TGTGCCAGTAGGCCCCTAGCGGGGGGGGTGGGTCAGTACTTC.

This clone was picked up a small number of times. This chain uses TRBV5-1 with TRBJ1-2; no reliable D call. The length of the CDR3 is 16 residues. The V and J ends lost 0 bases and 7 bases respectively, with 19 bases between them. Germline-derived CDR1 and CDR2 are SGHRS and YFSETQ. The CDR3 region is CASSLAPDRAKGGYTF. The CDR3 DNA follows: TGCGCCAGCAGCTTGGCCCCCGACCGCGCCAAAGGTGGCTACACCTTC.

The gene calls are TRBV6-2 or TRBV6-3 and TRBJ1-2; tentative D call: TRBD1 (6 bases). The CDR3 runs 14 residues. In germline, CDR1 is MNHEY, CDR2 SVGEGT. Trimming cost V 3 bases and J 2 bases, with 10 bases left between them. For the CDR3, the DNA is TGTGCCAGCAGTTATGGAGACAGGAACTATGGCTACACCTTC. Translation gives CASSYGDRNYGYTF.

The rearrangement joins TRBV10-3 to TRBJ2-3; the match to TRBD1 covers 12 bases. This CDR3 has 15 residues. V lost 6 bases to trimming and J lost 4 bases; unmatched junction nucleotides: 5. Germline V lookup: CDR1 ENHRY, CDR2 SYGVKD. The CDR3 protein is CAIRAGQGAADTQYF. CDR3 in DNA: TGTGCCATCAGAGCGGGACAGGGGGCGGCAGATACGCAGTATTTT.

The V gene is TRBV2, the J gene TRBJ2-5; 8 nucleotides line up with TRBD1. The trim removed 1 base at V and 1 base at J, leaving 2 bases unmatched. The CDR3 has 15 residues. Germline-derived CDR1 and CDR2 are SNHLY and FYNNEI. CDR3 nucleotides: TGTGCCAGCAGTGAAGGGACAGGGTCCCAAGAGACCCAGTACTTC. This codes for CASSEGTGSQETQYF.

The rearrangement links TRBV7-9 to TRBJ2-2; no reliable D call. Germline CDR1 reads SEHNR; CDR2 reads FQNEAQ (reference sequence). CDR3 length: 16 amino acids. The V end was cut by 6 bases, the J end by 6 bases, with 20 bases between. The CDR3 spells CASRSTGSAFAGELFF. The DNA of the CDR3 is TGTGCCAGCAGGTCTACCGGGTCCGCGTTCGCCGGGGAGCTGTTTTTT.

The V and J genes are TRBV2 and TRBJ1-3, with 7 bases matching TRBD1. CDR3 length equals 17 residues. Trimming removed 4 bases from V and 1 base from J; junction bases left unmatched: 10. Looked up from germline, CDR1 is SNHLY and CDR2 is FYNNEI. CDR3 DNA: TGTGCCAGCAGTGGGTTGGCAGGGGGGTTATCTGGAAACACCATATATTTT. As protein: CASSGLAGGLSGNTIYF.

This chain uses TRBV20-1 with TRBJ2-7; the D is unclear. The ends were cut back, 0 bases at V and 4 bases at J, with 4 bases in the middle. The CDR3 sequence is 11 residues long. The V gene's germline CDR1 is DFQATT and CDR2 SNEGSKA (reference sequence). CDR3 sequence reads: CSARDGYEQYF. The CDR3 nucleotides read TGCAGTGCTAGAGACGGGTACGAGCAGTACTTC.

This clone was counted a single time. This chain joins TRBV5-6 and TRBJ2-7; 7 nucleotides line up with TRBD2. The CDR3 totals 16 residues. The V gene's germline CDR1 is SGHDT and CDR2 YYEEEE. The V and J ends lost 3 bases and 7 bases, in that order; junction bases with no gene match: 16. The CDR3 loop reads CASSYKVTGGLSEQYF. As DNA, the CDR3 is TGTGCCAGCAGCTACAAAGTTACCGGGGGGTTGAGTGAGCAGTACTTC.

The chain employs TRBV19 and TRBJ2-6; D unresolved. The CDR3 spans 16 residues. Germline loops: CDR1 LNHDA, CDR2 SQIVND (reference sequence). Trimming took off 0 bases at V and 2 bases at J, with 8 bases between the two ends. The CDR3 nucleotides are TGTGCCAGTAGTATAGACCTGGGAACTGGGGCCAACGTCCTGACTTTC. Translation: CASSIDLGTGANVLTF.

This clone was recorded only once. V gene TRBV7-9 combines with J gene TRBJ1-1; no clear D. Per germline, CDR1 SEHNR and CDR2 FQNEAQ (reference sequence). Trimming removed 5 bases from V and 0 bases from J, with 7 bases in between. The CDR3 is made up of 13 amino acids. CDR3 loop: CASSPDLNTEAFF. The CDR3 DNA follows: TGTGCCAGCAGCCCTGACCTGAACACTGAAGCTTTCTTT.

The genes are TRBV10-3 and TRBJ2-7; 9 bases agree with TRBD1. The length of the CDR3 is 15 residues. Germline CDR1 ENHRY, CDR2 SYGVKD. The V and J ends lost 6 bases and 5 bases, in that order; junction bases with no gene match: 11. The CDR3, as DNA: TGTGCCATCAGGAAGGACAGGGGATGGGGGGACGAGCAGTACTTC. Translated: CAIRKDRGWGDEQYF.

CDR3 protein: CASSQRDRGGGYTF. The CDR3, as DNA: TGTGCCAGCAGTCAACGGGACAGGGGTGGGGGCTACACCTTC. The V gene is TRBV6-5, the J gene TRBJ1-2, with 10 bases matching TRBD1. Unmatched junction bases numbered 8, after V lost 5 bases and J lost 8 bases. Germline loops: CDR1 MNHEY, CDR2 SVGAGI. This CDR3 contains 14 residues.